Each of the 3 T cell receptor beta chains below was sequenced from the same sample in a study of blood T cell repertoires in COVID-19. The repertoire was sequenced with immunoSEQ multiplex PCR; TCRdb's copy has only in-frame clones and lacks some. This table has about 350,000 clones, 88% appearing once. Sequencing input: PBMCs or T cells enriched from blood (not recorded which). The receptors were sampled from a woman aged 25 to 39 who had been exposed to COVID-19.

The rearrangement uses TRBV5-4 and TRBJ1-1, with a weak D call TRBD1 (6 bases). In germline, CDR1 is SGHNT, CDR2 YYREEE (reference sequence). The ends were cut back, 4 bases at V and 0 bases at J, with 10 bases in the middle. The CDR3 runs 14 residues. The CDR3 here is CASSPDRLNTEAFF. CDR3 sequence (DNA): TGTGCCAGCAGCCCCGACAGGCTGAACACTGAAGCTTTCTTT.

CDR3 protein: CASSSTGTGVRQPQHF. CDR3 sequence (DNA): TGTGCCAGCAGTTCTACCGGGACAGGGGTACGGCAGCCCCAGCATTTT. The V gene is TRBV28, the J gene TRBJ1-5; 10 bases align to TRBD1. After removal of 4 bases from V and 7 bases from J, the junction contained 10 bases not matched to a gene. The CDR3 loop spans 16 amino acids. The germline V gene encodes CDR1 MDHEN and CDR2 SYDVKM.

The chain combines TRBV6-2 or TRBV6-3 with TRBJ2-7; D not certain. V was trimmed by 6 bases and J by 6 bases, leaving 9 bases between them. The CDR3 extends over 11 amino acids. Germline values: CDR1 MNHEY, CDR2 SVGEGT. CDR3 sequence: CASSPLREQYF. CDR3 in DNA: TGTGCCAGCAGCCCCCTCCGCGAGCAGTACTTC.